The clone carrying this T cell receptor (beta chain) was picked up many times. Its antigen is not known. These data belong to a study of breast tumors, draining lymph nodes, adjacent tissues. Study observations and caveats: Luminal-like breast cancer showed significantly higher tumor–nontumor repertoire similarity than basal-like. That most tumor T cells come from lymph nodes remained unproven. Tumors had less TCR diversity than lymph nodes, more than nontumor tissue.

MiXCR, applied by TCRdb to the multiplex PCR reads, yields one record per CDR3 protein. The sample includes more than 14,000 distinct CDR3 sequences, around 47% of them seen just once. V lost 7 bases to trimming and J lost 7 bases; unmatched junction nucleotides: 11. Germline CDR1 is SEHNR and CDR2 is FQNEAQ (reference sequence). The CDR3 has 15 residues. The genes are TRBV7-9 and TRBJ2-2; 8 nucleotides agree with TRBD2. Material for sequencing was tumor-adjacent breast tissue. The receptor was derived from a female donor with breast cancer. Some clones in this sample may be carry-over from other donors' samples. The CDR3 loop is CASTRGGAGGGELFF. The DNA for the CDR3 is TGTGCCAGCACCCGGGGGGGGGCCGGCGGCGGGGAGCTGTTTTTT.